This T cell receptor (beta chain) was identified in a study of cytomegalovirus exposure and HLA in healthy donors. Broader study findings: Reportedly, cytomegalovirus status was diagnosed with high sensitivity and specificity.

On this clone: Its antigen is undetermined.

Trimming shortened V by 5 bases and J by 1 base, and 18 bases separated the two germline ends. This CDR3 region has 17 residues. The V gene's germline CDR1 is MDHEN and CDR2 SYDVKM. The PCR had 60 Vbeta and 13 Jbeta primers. Method: immunoSEQ multiplex PCR; TCRdb's copy keeps in-frame clones and lacks some. The table has more than 85,000 clones, 69% seen once. Material: PBMCs. The TCR comes from a man aged 25-45 years in good health and CMV-seronegative. The chain links TRBV28 to TRBJ2-1; maybe TRBD1 (7 bases). The CDR3 protein is CASSLGTTGTSYNEQFF. The CDR3 DNA reads TGTGCCAGCAGTCTAGGTACGACAGGGACTTCCTACAATGAGCAGTTCTTC.